A selection of T cell receptor beta chains follows, all from one sample in a study of cytomegalovirus exposure and HLA in healthy donors. The table came from immunoSEQ multiplex PCR; TCRdb's copy has only in-frame clones and leaves some out. Of roughly 150,000 clones in the sample, around 77% were seen once. The specimen sequenced was PBMCs. Source of these receptors: a man aged 45-65 years in good health and CMV-seropositive. CDR3s include the opening cysteine and the closing phenylalanine or tryptophan. D genes are given only for firm matches. Size is stated for part of the rows, as once, few or many counts, or as a class when the clone is expanded.

clone size	V gene	J gene	D gene	CDR3 protein	CDR3 DNA
.	TRBV5-6	TRBJ2-2	TRBD2	CASSPGLAGGPSTGELFF	TGTGCCAGCAGCCCGGGACTAGCGGGGGGGCCAAGCACCGGGGAGCTGTTTTTT
few	TRBV7-6	TRBJ1-1	.	CASSLERNTEAFF	TGTGCCAGCAGCTTAGAGAGGAACACTGAAGCTTTCTTT
.	TRBV2	TRBJ2-7	.	CASIFDRNSGEQYF	TGTGCCAGCATTTTTGACAGGAACTCGGGTGAGCAGTACTTC
few	TRBV10-3	TRBJ2-7	TRBD1	CAISDWPGQPYEQYF	TGTGCCATCAGTGATTGGCCGGGACAGCCGTACGAGCAGTACTTC
.	TRBV28	TRBJ1-2	.	CASSSGPGVGYTF	TGTGCCAGCAGTTCCGGGCCAGGGGTTGGCTACACCTTC
.	TRBV25-1	TRBJ1-5	.	CASSGGGQVNQPQHF	TGTGCCAGCAGTGGGGGGGGGCAGGTCAATCAGCCCCAGCATTTT
.	TRBV7-2	TRBJ1-2	TRBD1	CASSLPYDRGGYTF	TGTGCCAGCAGCCTGCCATACGACAGGGGTGGCTACACCTTC
.	TRBV19	TRBJ1-1	.	CASRRQGEAAFF	TGTGCCAGTAGACGGCAGGGCGAAGCAGCTTTCTTT
.	TRBV6-4	TRBJ2-1	TRBD2	CASSGWAGGGEQFF	TGTGCCAGCAGTGGTTGGGCCGGCGGGGGTGAGCAGTTCTTC
.	TRBV14	TRBJ2-2	TRBD1	CASSQDRDREWSTGELFF	TGTGCCAGCAGCCAAGATCGGGACAGGGAGTGGTCTACCGGGGAGCTGTTTTTT
.	TRBV10-1	TRBJ2-2	.	CASSEWREGTGELFF	TGCGCCAGCAGTGAGTGGAGGGAAGGGACCGGGGAGCTGTTTTTT
.	TRBV27	TRBJ1-6	TRBD1	CASSLYHRGYNSPLHF	TGTGCCAGCAGTTTATATCACAGGGGGTATAATTCACCCCTCCACTTT
.	TRBV6-5	TRBJ2-7	TRBD1	CASTSGQSYEQYF	TGTGCCAGCACCTCGGGACAGTCCTACGAGCAGTACTTC
once	TRBV10-2	TRBJ1-2	.	CASSGTVSEGYGYTF	TGCGCCAGCAGTGGGACAGTTAGTGAAGGGTATGGCTACACCTTC
.	TRBV5-1	TRBJ2-4	TRBD1	CASSLDEGALPKNIQYF	TGCGCCAGCAGCTTGGATGAGGGGGCCCTACCCAAAAACATTCAGTACTTC
.	TRBV30	TRBJ2-5	.	CAWSELASQETQYF	TGTGCCTGGAGTGAACTAGCTAGCCAAGAGACCCAGTACTTC
.	TRBV4-1	TRBJ2-1	TRBD2	CASSQLGTSGLSYEQFF	TGCGCCAGCAGCCAGCTCGGGACTAGCGGACTGAGCTATGAGCAGTTCTTC
.	TRBV30	TRBJ2-2	.	CACRQPGANTGELFF	TGTGCCTGCCGGCAGCCGGGAGCCAACACCGGGGAGCTGTTTTTT
.	TRBV7-9	TRBJ2-1	TRBD1	CASSSPTGATYNEQFF	TGTGCCAGCAGCTCACCAACAGGGGCCACCTACAATGAGCAGTTCTTC
once	TRBV28	TRBJ1-2	.	CASSLPSGPLYGYTF	TGTGCCAGCAGTTTACCGTCAGGGCCTCTCTATGGCTACACCTTC
once	TRBV27	TRBJ1-1	TRBD1	CASSWSKRGHTEAFF	TGTGCCAGCAGTTGGAGCAAGAGGGGGCACACTGAAGCTTTCTTT
.	TRBV6-4	TRBJ1-6	TRBD1	CASSEGTGGNSPLHF	TGTGCCAGCAGTGAGGGGACAGGGGGGAATTCACCCCTCCACTTT
.	TRBV5-4	TRBJ2-7	TRBD2	CASSFAGGYEQYF	TGTGCCAGCAGCTTTGCGGGGGGCTACGAGCAGTACTTC
.	TRBV9	TRBJ2-7	TRBD2	CASSALGLAGSEQYF	TGTGCCAGCAGCGCCCTGGGACTAGCGGGGTCCGAGCAGTACTTC
.	TRBV4-2	TRBJ1-1	TRBD1	CASSHDRQGEAFF	TGTGCCAGCAGCCACGATCGACAGGGTGAAGCTTTCTTT
.	TRBV7-9	TRBJ2-7	TRBD2	CASSLARGDYSYEQYF	TGTGCCAGCAGCTTAGCGCGGGGGGACTACTCCTACGAGCAGTACTTC
.	TRBV27	TRBJ1-3	.	CASRSQGGIGNTIYF	TGTGCCAGCAGAAGTCAAGGAGGGATTGGAAACACCATATATTTT
.	TRBV6-4	TRBJ2-3	TRBD2	CASSDSTGGPTDTQYF	TGTGCCAGCAGTGACTCAACGGGGGGGCCCACAGATACGCAGTATTTT
.	TRBV27	TRBJ2-1	TRBD1	CASRSRQGTYNEQFF	TGTGCCAGCAGATCGCGACAGGGAACATACAATGAGCAGTTCTTC
.	TRBV27	TRBJ2-2	TRBD2	CASSPASSISGGNTGELFF	TGTGCCAGCAGTCCCGCCTCCTCGATAAGCGGGGGAAACACCGGGGAGCTGTTTTTT
.	TRBV4-1	TRBJ1-5	.	CASSQDEQGHQPQHF	TGCGCCAGCAGCCAAGATGAACAGGGTCATCAGCCCCAGCATTTT
few	TRBV7-2	TRBJ2-7	.	CASSLAASSYEQYF	TGTGCCAGCAGCTTAGCGGCTAGCTCCTACGAGCAGTACTTC
.	TRBV19	TRBJ1-1	.	CASTVYAGEGTEAFF	TGTGCCAGTACCGTATACGCCGGGGAAGGCACTGAAGCTTTCTTT
.	TRBV9	TRBJ2-3	.	CASSVGRQTPSTDTQYF	TGTGCCAGCAGCGTAGGCCGACAGACTCCTAGCACAGATACGCAGTATTTT
once	TRBV7-2	TRBJ2-7	TRBD1	CASSTGQGGAYEQYF	TGTGCCAGCAGCACAGGACAGGGTGGGGCCTACGAGCAGTACTTC
.	TRBV4-1	TRBJ2-3	.	CASSQQGTDTQYF	TGCGCCAGCAGCCAACAGGGCACAGATACGCAGTATTTT
.	TRBV6-1	TRBJ2-1	.	CASSEAANSYNEQFF	TGTGCCAGCAGTGAAGCAGCGAATTCCTACAATGAGCAGTTCTTC
.	TRBV7-2	TRBJ2-1	.	CASRPQGLVEQFF	TGTGCCAGCAGACCTCAGGGTTTAGTTGAGCAGTTCTTC
.	TRBV25-1	TRBJ2-7	.	CASSRQDSISYEQYF	TGTGCCAGCAGTAGACAGGACTCCATTTCCTACGAGCAGTACTTC
.	TRBV25-1	TRBJ1-4	.	CASSSLNGGFNEKLFF	TGTGCCAGCAGTTCTTTAAACGGGGGGTTTAATGAAAAACTGTTTTTT